This T cell receptor beta chain was found in a study of cytomegalovirus exposure and HLA in healthy donors. Study results and limitations: The authors later linked a missense DCLRE1C variant to TCR beta V- and J-gene trimming. In vitro, three CMV-associated chains proved specific for CMV antigens.

With respect to this clone: Its antigen remains unknown.

A multiplex PCR was run with 60 Vbeta primers and 13 Jbeta primers. This table comes from immunoSEQ multiplex PCR, and its TCRdb copy is limited to in-frame clones, with some not included. The table lists 87,000 or so clones, 6% to 9% of them singletons. V shed 0 bases and J shed 11 bases, with 14 bases lying between them. Germline lookup yields CDR1 SGDLS and CDR2 YYNGEE. The CDR3 is 13 residues long. The V and J genes are TRBV9 and TRBJ1-1; weak D call: TRBD1 (5 bases). The TCR originated in a man aged 45-60 years in good health and CMV-seronegative. What was sequenced was PBMCs. CDR3 sequence (DNA): TGTGCCAGCAGCGTAGATCTGGGGGGTGCGGCTTTCTTT. This sequence encodes CASSVDLGGAAFF.